This entry is about one T cell receptor (beta chain). Antigen unknown. The method was immunoSEQ multiplex PCR; TCRdb's version includes in-frame clones alone and lacks a portion of them. The sample lists around 33,000 clones; approximately 80% were seen once. These data are taken from a study of T cells in localized non-small cell lung cancer. Notes on the study in general: Adjacent lung exhibited a median of about 50 among the 100 most abundant tumor clones. Uninvolved adjacent lung had higher T cell clonality than tumor and all other tissues.

In germline, CDR1 is MRHNA, CDR2 SNTAGT. This CDR3 has 13 amino acids. With 6 bases clipped from V and 3 bases from J, the junction kept 4 bases outside the gene matches. This sample comprised peripheral blood, obtained before any cancer treatment. The sequence was obtained from a male donor older than 55 with stage III squamous cell lung carcinoma. This chain links TRBV6-4 with TRBJ2-7; TRBD2 matches 8 bases. The CDR3 spells CASSPGLGYEQYF. The CDR3 coding sequence is TGTGCCAGCAGCCCGGGACTAGGCTACGAGCAGTACTTC.